What follows are 17 T cell receptor beta chains derived from one specimen sequenced in a study of blood T cell repertoires in COVID-19. The method was immunoSEQ multiplex PCR; TCRdb's version includes in-frame clones alone and lacks a portion of them. The sample lists 170,000 or so clones; 86% were seen once. The sample comprised peripheral blood. The receptor set was obtained from a man aged 50-60 years with active or convalescent COVID-19.

The chain joins TRBV10-3 to TRBJ1-1; 8 nucleotides agree with TRBD1. The CDR3 has 14 residues. Trimming cost V 6 bases and J 0 bases; bases outside gene matches: 3. Germline CDR1 ENHRY, CDR2 SYGVKD. Here the CDR3 reads CAISGQGLNTEAFF. In nucleotides, the CDR3 is TGTGCCATCAGCGGACAGGGCTTGAACACTGAAGCTTTCTTT.

V gene TRBV19 combines with J gene TRBJ2-3; 16 bases map to TRBD2. CDR1 and CDR2 (germline): LNHDA, SQIVND (reference sequence). CDR3 length: 20 residues. The V and J ends lost 4 bases and 0 bases, in that order; junction bases with no gene match: 10. The CDR3 region is CASSTTGTSGGESSTDTQYF. The CDR3 nucleotides read TGTGCCAGTAGTACTACCGGGACTAGCGGGGGGGAATCGAGCACAGATACGCAGTATTTT.

This chain links TRBV12-3 or TRBV12-4 with TRBJ1-1; D gene unclear. CDR3 length: 12 residues. Trimming left V 6 bases short and J 10 bases short, with 15 bases between. The DNA of the CDR3 is TGTGCCAGCAGCTCCTACGCTAGTCGAGCTTTCTTT. Its translation: CASSSYASRAFF.

The CDR3 DNA reads as TGCAGCGGACGACAGGGGGGATCTGGAAACACCATATATTTT. It codes for CSGRQGGSGNTIYF. The chain is built from TRBV29-1 and TRBJ1-3; 9 nucleotides align to TRBD1. The CDR3 has 14 residues. Germline values: CDR1 SQVTM, CDR2 ANQGSEA. The V gene end was trimmed by 7 bases and the J gene end by 1 base; junction bases not matched to a gene: 5.

V gene TRBV13 combines with J gene TRBJ2-7; no reliable D call. CDR1 and CDR2 from the germline V gene are PRHDT and FYEKMQ (reference sequence). This CDR3 comprises 16 residues. V was trimmed by 4 bases and J by 4 bases, leaving 20 bases between them. CDR3 in DNA: TGTGCCAGCAGCTCACAACCAAGTGGGCCTCCTTACGAGCAGTACTTC. This codes for CASSSQPSGPPYEQYF.

V is TRBV6-6 and J is TRBJ1-2, with 8 nucleotides matching TRBD1. V dropped 5 bases and J dropped 2; count of bases not matched to a gene: 4. From germline, CDR1 is MNHNY and CDR2 SVGAGI (reference sequence). This CDR3 spans 14 amino acids. The CDR3 sequence: CASSQGQGNYGYTF. In DNA, the CDR3 is TGTGCCAGCAGTCAAGGACAGGGAAACTATGGCTACACCTTC.

The genes are TRBV10-1 and TRBJ2-1; tentatively, D is TRBD2 (6 bases). Per germline, CDR1 WNHNN and CDR2 SYGVQD (reference sequence). The CDR3 runs to 13 residues. Trimming took off 6 bases at V and 8 bases at J, with 14 bases between the two ends. The CDR3: CASRGGGSYEQFF. CDR3 bases: TGCGCCAGCAGGGGAGGAGGGAGTTATGAGCAGTTCTTC.

This clone was seen only once. The chain joins TRBV7-9 to TRBJ2-4, with a tentative D call TRBD2 (5 bases). Trimming stripped 2 bases from V and 7 bases from J, with 9 bases between. The germline gives CDR1 SEHNR, CDR2 FQNEAQ (reference sequence). This CDR3 is built from 13 residues. The CDR3 coding sequence is TGTGCCAGCAGCTTAATTGGCGGGAACATTCAGTACTTC. Residues: CASSLIGGNIQYF.

Only one count was recorded for this clone. The genes are TRBV11-3 and TRBJ2-5; 12 bases align to TRBD2. The V gene's germline CDR1 is SGHNT and CDR2 YENEEA. This CDR3 has 20 residues. After removal of 4 bases from V and 0 bases from J, the junction contained 15 bases not matched to a gene. CDR3 nucleotide sequence: TGTGCCAGCAGCTCAAGACGGGGACTAGCGGGTCAGGGGTACCAAGAGACCCAGTACTTC. Translated: CASSSRRGLAGQGYQETQYF.

This chain connects TRBV19 to TRBJ1-3; unclear D gene. CDR1 LNHDA and CDR2 SQIVND come from the germline V gene (reference sequence). V lost 7 bases, J lost 2 bases, and 9 bases lay in between. This CDR3 has 13 residues. For the CDR3, the DNA is TGTGCCAGTACCCCGGTGGCTGGAAACACCATATATTTT. As protein: CASTPVAGNTIYF.

V usage is TRBV27 and J usage is TRBJ2-1; 7 nucleotides match TRBD2. Germline assignment: CDR1 MNHEY and CDR2 SMNVEV (reference sequence). The J segment lost 1 base and the V segment lost 6 bases, leaving 6 bases of the junction unmatched. This CDR3 has 15 amino acids. Here the CDR3 DNA reads TGTGCCAGCAGCCCCCTAGCGGCTTCCTACAATGAGCAGTTCTTC. It encodes CASSPLAASYNEQFF.

This chain connects TRBV9 to TRBJ1-4; D unclear. This CDR3 is built from 14 residues. Per the germline V gene, CDR1 is SGDLS and CDR2 is YYNGEE. Trimming cost V 1 base and J 4 bases, with 8 bases left between them. CDR3 sequence (DNA): TGTGCCAGCAGCGTAAAAGAGAATAATGAAAAACTGTTTTTT. Encoded protein: CASSVKENNEKLFF.

The rearrangement links TRBV24-1 to TRBJ2-2; 11 bases are a match to TRBD1. Germline values: CDR1 KGHDR, CDR2 SFDVKD. J was trimmed by 7 bases and V by 0 bases; bases with no gene match: 15. The CDR3 runs to 20 residues. The CDR3, as DNA: TGTGCCACCAGTGATTTGGGAAAAGGCGGACAGGGGGCATTAATCGGGGAGCTGTTTTTT. It is translated as CATSDLGKGGQGALIGELFF.

This clone was recorded only once. The chain uses TRBV6-2 or TRBV6-3 and TRBJ2-2; 7 positions match TRBD1. In germline, CDR1 is MNHEY, CDR2 SVGEGT. Germline trimming cut 5 bases from V and 5 bases from J; bases unmatched to any gene: 5. The CDR3 has 14 residues. The CDR3 is CASSPQGDTGELFF. The CDR3 DNA sequence: TGTGCCAGCAGTCCCCAGGGGGATACCGGGGAGCTGTTTTTT.

Written as DNA, the CDR3 is TGCGCCAGCAGCCAAGCTAGGAACACTGAAGCTTTCTTT. It yields the protein CASSQARNTEAFF. The chain uses TRBV4-3 and TRBJ1-1; no clear D gene. The CDR3 has 13 residues. Trimming pared 1 base from V and 1 base from J, leaving 4 bases between. In germline, CDR1 is LGHNA, CDR2 YSLEER.

V and J are TRBV11-2 and TRBJ2-5, with D possibly being TRBD2 (6 bases). Trimming removed 2 bases at V and 5 bases at J, with 18 bases between. The CDR3 is 16 residues long. From germline, CDR1 is SGHAT and CDR2 FQNNGV. The CDR3 reads CASSLNRGMGGETQYF. The CDR3 DNA reads as TGTGCCAGCAGCTTAAATAGGGGCATGGGGGGTGAGACCCAGTACTTC.

The rearrangement joins TRBV11-3 to TRBJ2-7; 9 bases line up with TRBD1. Germline V gives CDR1 SGHNT, CDR2 YENEEA. CDR3 length: 16 residues. The ends lost 5 bases at V and 6 bases at J; junction bases unmatched: 14. CDR3 protein: CASSLALVDRGVEQYF. CDR3 DNA: TGTGCCAGCAGCCTAGCTCTTGTGGACAGGGGTGTCGAGCAGTACTTC.